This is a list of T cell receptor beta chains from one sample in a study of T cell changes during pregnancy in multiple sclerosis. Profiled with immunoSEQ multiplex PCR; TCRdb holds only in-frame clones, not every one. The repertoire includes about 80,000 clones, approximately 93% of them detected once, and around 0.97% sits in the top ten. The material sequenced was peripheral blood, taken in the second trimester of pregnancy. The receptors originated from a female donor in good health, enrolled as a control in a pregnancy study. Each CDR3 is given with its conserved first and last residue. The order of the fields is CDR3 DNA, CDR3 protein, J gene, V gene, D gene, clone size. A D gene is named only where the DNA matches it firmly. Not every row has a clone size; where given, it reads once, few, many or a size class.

CDR3 DNA: TGTGCCAGCAGACAAAACCGGGGGGGGGAGGGTACCTACAATGAGCAGTTCTTC
CDR3 protein: CASRQNRGGEGTYNEQFF
J gene: TRBJ2-1
V gene: TRBV28
D gene: TRBD2
clone size: once

CDR3 DNA: TGTGCCAGCAGCCTCTCAGGGGGCCCCAACTCTGGGGCCAACGTCCTGACTTTC
CDR3 protein: CASSLSGGPNSGANVLTF
J gene: TRBJ2-6
V gene: TRBV7-2
D gene: TRBD1
clone size: -

CDR3 DNA: TGCGCCAGCAGCCAACCGGGGTACCAGCCCCAGCATTTT
CDR3 protein: CASSQPGYQPQHF
J gene: TRBJ1-5
V gene: TRBV4-1
D gene: -
clone size: -

CDR3 DNA: TGTGCCAGCAGCTTCGCGGGGAAGCAGTACTTC
CDR3 protein: CASSFAGKQYF
J gene: TRBJ2-7
V gene: TRBV5-4
D gene: -
clone size: -

CDR3 DNA: TGTGCCAGCAGTACTAGCGGGACCTACAATGAGCAGTTCTTC
CDR3 protein: CASSTSGTYNEQFF
J gene: TRBJ2-1
V gene: TRBV2
D gene: TRBD2
clone size: -

CDR3 DNA: TGTGCCAGCAGCCCAGGGACTCCCGGAGACTACAATGAGCAGTTCTTC
CDR3 protein: CASSPGTPGDYNEQFF
J gene: TRBJ2-1
V gene: TRBV7-6
D gene: -
clone size: -

CDR3 DNA: TGTGCCAGCAGCCCGAGGGACAGATGGGGGACTAGCCTAAACAATGAGCAGTTCTTC
CDR3 protein: CASSPRDRWGTSLNNEQFF
J gene: TRBJ2-1
V gene: TRBV7-8
D gene: TRBD2
clone size: -

CDR3 DNA: TGTGCCAGCAAGGGGACAGGGGGGACTGAAGCTTTCTTT
CDR3 protein: CASKGTGGTEAFF
J gene: TRBJ1-1
V gene: TRBV2
D gene: TRBD1
clone size: -

CDR3 DNA: TGTGCCAGCACCCCGGGTGGGGCAGGGCAAGAGACCCAGTACTTC
CDR3 protein: CASTPGGAGQETQYF
J gene: TRBJ2-5
V gene: TRBV25-1
D gene: -
clone size: -

CDR3 DNA: TGTGCCAGCGGGGATTCAGGAGGGGCATCAGAGACCCAGTACTTC
CDR3 protein: CASGDSGGASETQYF
J gene: TRBJ2-5
V gene: TRBV7-9
D gene: -
clone size: -

CDR3 DNA: TGTGCCAGCAGCCGGCGGGGGGGGCCTGAAGCTTTCTTT
CDR3 protein: CASSRRGGPEAFF
J gene: TRBJ1-1
V gene: TRBV11-2
D gene: -
clone size: -

CDR3 DNA: TGTGCCAGCAGCTTGTTAGGGAGGAATGAGCAGTTCTTC
CDR3 protein: CASSLLGRNEQFF
J gene: TRBJ2-1
V gene: TRBV5-6
D gene: -
clone size: once

CDR3 DNA: TGTGCCTGCCGGACAGAACGATTAGGAGAGACCCAGTACTTC
CDR3 protein: CACRTERLGETQYF
J gene: TRBJ2-5
V gene: TRBV6-1
D gene: -
clone size: once

CDR3 DNA: TGTGCCAGCAGTTTAAACGCGGGAGAGCGGCACGAGCAGTACTTC
CDR3 protein: CASSLNAGERHEQYF
J gene: TRBJ2-7
V gene: TRBV27
D gene: TRBD2
clone size: -

CDR3 DNA: TGTGCCAGCAGTCCGACAGCTTATCAGCCCCAGCATTTT
CDR3 protein: CASSPTAYQPQHF
J gene: TRBJ1-5
V gene: TRBV28
D gene: -
clone size: -

CDR3 DNA: TGTGCCAGCAGGACCCAGGGTGTAACTGAAGCTTTCTTT
CDR3 protein: CASRTQGVTEAFF
J gene: TRBJ1-1
V gene: TRBV28
D gene: -
clone size: -

CDR3 DNA: TGCAGCGCCGGGGACAGGGGCGGCGAAAAACTGTTTTTT
CDR3 protein: CSAGDRGGEKLFF
J gene: TRBJ1-4
V gene: TRBV29-1
D gene: TRBD1
clone size: -

CDR3 DNA: TGTGCCAGCAGCTTGGGAGGAACGGGCCAGGGCCTTGGGGAAAAACTGTTTTTT
CDR3 protein: CASSLGGTGQGLGEKLFF
J gene: TRBJ1-4
V gene: TRBV5-4
D gene: -
clone size: -

CDR3 DNA: TGTGCCAGCAACCAAATTCCGGGACAGGGATATGAAGCTTTCTTT
CDR3 protein: CASNQIPGQGYEAFF
J gene: TRBJ1-1
V gene: TRBV6-1
D gene: TRBD1
clone size: -

CDR3 DNA: TGTGCCAGCGGGTTATTGGGGGGGAACACTGAAGCTTTCTTT
CDR3 protein: CASGLLGGNTEAFF
J gene: TRBJ1-1
V gene: TRBV11-2
D gene: -
clone size: -

CDR3 DNA: TGTGCCAGTAGTATAGGACTTCATTACGAGCAGTACTTC
CDR3 protein: CASSIGLHYEQYF
J gene: TRBJ2-7
V gene: TRBV19
D gene: -
clone size: -

CDR3 DNA: TGTGCCAGCAGTCCGGGGATGCACGCGGAGACCCAGTACTTC
CDR3 protein: CASSPGMHAETQYF
J gene: TRBJ2-5
V gene: TRBV28
D gene: -
clone size: -

CDR3 DNA: TGCGCCAGCAGTCAACCCGGACTAGCGGAGGGCACAGATACGCAGTATTTT
CDR3 protein: CASSQPGLAEGTDTQYF
J gene: TRBJ2-3
V gene: TRBV23-1
D gene: TRBD2
clone size: -

CDR3 DNA: TGTGCCAGCAGTATACAGGGATTAAGCCCGGTCGGAGGCTATGGCTACACCTTC
CDR3 protein: CASSIQGLSPVGGYGYTF
J gene: TRBJ1-2
V gene: TRBV28
D gene: -
clone size: medium-sized

CDR3 DNA: TGTGCCAGTAGTATAGACAGGGGGCCTTACGAGCAGTACTTC
CDR3 protein: CASSIDRGPYEQYF
J gene: TRBJ2-7
V gene: TRBV19
D gene: TRBD1
clone size: -

CDR3 DNA: TGTGCCAGTAGGCTAGCGGGAGAGGCGGATACGCAGTATTTT
CDR3 protein: CASRLAGEADTQYF
J gene: TRBJ2-3
V gene: TRBV19
D gene: TRBD2
clone size: -

CDR3 DNA: TGTGCCAGCAGCGAACAACCGAACGGGGAGCAGTACTTC
CDR3 protein: CASSEQPNGEQYF
J gene: TRBJ2-7
V gene: TRBV13
D gene: -
clone size: -

CDR3 DNA: TGTGCCAGCAGTGAAAGGTGGACAGGGCGCAACGAGCAGTACTTC
CDR3 protein: CASSERWTGRNEQYF
J gene: TRBJ2-7
V gene: TRBV6-1
D gene: TRBD1
clone size: -

CDR3 DNA: TGTGCCAGTAGCCAACAGACAGGGTCCTATGGCTACACCTTC
CDR3 protein: CASSQQTGSYGYTF
J gene: TRBJ1-2
V gene: TRBV19
D gene: TRBD1
clone size: -

CDR3 DNA: TGTGCCAGCAGTTTATCACTAGCGAATTCCTACAATGAGCAGTTCTTC
CDR3 protein: CASSLSLANSYNEQFF
J gene: TRBJ2-1
V gene: TRBV6-5
D gene: TRBD2
clone size: -

CDR3 DNA: TGTGCCAGTAGTTCTCTGAACAGGGCAAACTACGAGCAGTACTTC
CDR3 protein: CASSSLNRANYEQYF
J gene: TRBJ2-7
V gene: TRBV19
D gene: -
clone size: -

CDR3 DNA: TGCAGCGCCCTCCTGTCGGGGGGCTCCTACGAGCAGTACTTC
CDR3 protein: CSALLSGGSYEQYF
J gene: TRBJ2-7
V gene: TRBV29-1
D gene: TRBD2
clone size: -

CDR3 DNA: TGTGCCACCGGCCGGACAGGGGGGGTAGCGGGACAATCCACAGATACGCAGTATTTT
CDR3 protein: CATGRTGGVAGQSTDTQYF
J gene: TRBJ2-3
V gene: TRBV2
D gene: TRBD1
clone size: -

CDR3 DNA: TGCGCCAGCAGCCAAACCGGGTCAGCTAACACCGGGGAGCTGTTTTTT
CDR3 protein: CASSQTGSANTGELFF
J gene: TRBJ2-2
V gene: TRBV5-1
D gene: -
clone size: -

CDR3 DNA: TGTGCCAGTCTGACTAGCGGGAACACAAATGAGCAGTTCTTC
CDR3 protein: CASLTSGNTNEQFF
J gene: TRBJ2-1
V gene: TRBV19
D gene: TRBD2
clone size: -

CDR3 DNA: TGTGCCAGTAGTATCTCGGGGGGGAACTACAATGAGCAGTTCTTC
CDR3 protein: CASSISGGNYNEQFF
J gene: TRBJ2-1
V gene: TRBV19
D gene: TRBD2
clone size: -

CDR3 DNA: TGCGCCAGCAGTGACCCCGGGACAGGGAAGGCCGGGGAGCTGTTTTTT
CDR3 protein: CASSDPGTGKAGELFF
J gene: TRBJ2-2
V gene: TRBV10-2
D gene: TRBD1
clone size: -

CDR3 DNA: TGTGCCAGCAGCCAAGTTTTTTTTGCGAGACTAGCGGGAGATTGGACAGATACGCAGTATTTT
CDR3 protein: CASSQVFFARLAGDWTDTQYF
J gene: TRBJ2-3
V gene: TRBV4-2
D gene: TRBD2
clone size: -

CDR3 DNA: TGTGCCAGCAGCCAAACAGGGGCTGGAAACACCATATATTTT
CDR3 protein: CASSQTGAGNTIYF
J gene: TRBJ1-3
V gene: TRBV27
D gene: TRBD1
clone size: -

CDR3 DNA: TGCAGCGTTGACAGGCAGCTGAACACTGAAGCTTTCTTT
CDR3 protein: CSVDRQLNTEAFF
J gene: TRBJ1-1
V gene: TRBV29-1
D gene: -
clone size: -

CDR3 DNA: TGCAGCGTTGTAAGACAGGGTCAAACTGAAGCTTTCTTT
CDR3 protein: CSVVRQGQTEAFF
J gene: TRBJ1-1
V gene: TRBV29-1
D gene: TRBD1
clone size: -

CDR3 DNA: TGTGCCAGCAGTTCCTCTGTTAGCGGGAGCTCCTACGAGCAGTACTTC
CDR3 protein: CASSSSVSGSSYEQYF
J gene: TRBJ2-7
V gene: TRBV27
D gene: TRBD2
clone size: -

CDR3 DNA: TGTGCCAGCAGTCCGAGGGACAGGGGACCCTACGAGCAGTACTTC
CDR3 protein: CASSPRDRGPYEQYF
J gene: TRBJ2-7
V gene: TRBV28
D gene: TRBD1
clone size: -

CDR3 DNA: TGTGCCAGCAGTTCTCCATATACAGGGGACAGTTCCTCTGGGGCCAACGTCCTGACTTTC
CDR3 protein: CASSSPYTGDSSSGANVLTF
J gene: TRBJ2-6
V gene: TRBV27
D gene: TRBD1
clone size: -

CDR3 DNA: TGTGCCAGCAGCCAAACTACTGGACAGGGACTGAACACTGAAGCTTTCTTT
CDR3 protein: CASSQTTGQGLNTEAFF
J gene: TRBJ1-1
V gene: TRBV4-2
D gene: TRBD1
clone size: few

CDR3 DNA: TGCGCCAGCAGCGACTTAGCAGATACGCAGTATTTT
CDR3 protein: CASSDLADTQYF
J gene: TRBJ2-3
V gene: TRBV5-1
D gene: -
clone size: once

CDR3 DNA: TGTGCCAGCTCACGACAGGGGGCGAGCCTTGAGCAGTACTTC
CDR3 protein: CASSRQGASLEQYF
J gene: TRBJ2-7
V gene: TRBV18
D gene: TRBD1
clone size: -

CDR3 DNA: TGTGCCAGCAGTCCGCCGCGGCCCCCCGCTGACAATGAGCAGTTCTTC
CDR3 protein: CASSPPRPPADNEQFF
J gene: TRBJ2-1
V gene: TRBV28
D gene: -
clone size: -

CDR3 DNA: TGTGCCAGCAGTGAATTTCGGACAGGGTGGTTAGATACGCAGTATTTT
CDR3 protein: CASSEFRTGWLDTQYF
J gene: TRBJ2-3
V gene: TRBV2
D gene: TRBD1
clone size: -

CDR3 DNA: TGTGCCAGCAGCTTCGGACAGGGAGATCAGCCCCAGCATTTT
CDR3 protein: CASSFGQGDQPQHF
J gene: TRBJ1-5
V gene: TRBV7-9
D gene: TRBD1
clone size: -